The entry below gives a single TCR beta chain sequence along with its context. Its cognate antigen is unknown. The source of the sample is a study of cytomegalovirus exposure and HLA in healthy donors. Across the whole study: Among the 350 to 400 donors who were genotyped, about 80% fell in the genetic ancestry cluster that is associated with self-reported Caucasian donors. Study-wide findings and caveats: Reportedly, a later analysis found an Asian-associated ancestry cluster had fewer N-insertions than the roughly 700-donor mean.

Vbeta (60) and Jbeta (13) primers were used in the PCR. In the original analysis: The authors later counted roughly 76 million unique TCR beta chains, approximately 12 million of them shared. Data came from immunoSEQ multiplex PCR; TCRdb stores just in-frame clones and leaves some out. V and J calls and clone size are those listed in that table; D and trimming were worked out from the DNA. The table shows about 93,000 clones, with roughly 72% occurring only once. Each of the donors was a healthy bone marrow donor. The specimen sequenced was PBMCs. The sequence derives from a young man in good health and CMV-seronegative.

The CDR3 coding sequence is TGTGCCAGCAGCGTAGGTAGGGGGCCCCTTGGCTACACCTTC. This translates into CASSVGRGPLGYTF. This sequence joins TRBV9 and TRBJ1-2, with 7 positions matching TRBD1. The J segment lost 7 bases and the V segment lost 0 bases, leaving 6 bases of the junction unmatched. Germline assignment: CDR1 SGDLS and CDR2 YYNGEE. The CDR3 has 14 residues.